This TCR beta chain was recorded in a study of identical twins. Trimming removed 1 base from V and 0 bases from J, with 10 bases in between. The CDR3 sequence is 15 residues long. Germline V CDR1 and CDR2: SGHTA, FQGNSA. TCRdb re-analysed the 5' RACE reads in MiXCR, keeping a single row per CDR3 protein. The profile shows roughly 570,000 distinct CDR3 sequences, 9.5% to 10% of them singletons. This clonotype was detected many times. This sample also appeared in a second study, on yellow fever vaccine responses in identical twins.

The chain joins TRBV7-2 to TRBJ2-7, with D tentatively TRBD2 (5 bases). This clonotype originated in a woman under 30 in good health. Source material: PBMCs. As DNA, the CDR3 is TGTGCCAGCAGCTTAGTTACTGCGGGCTCCTACGAGCAGTACTTC. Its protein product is CASSLVTAGSYEQYF.